This T cell receptor (beta chain) was documented in a study of blood T cell repertoires in COVID-19. The table came from immunoSEQ multiplex PCR; TCRdb's copy has only in-frame clones and leaves some out. The top ten hold 5.5% to 6% of the sample, which has roughly 240,000 clones, around 86% seen once. Germline assignment: CDR1 SNHLY and CDR2 FYNNEI. This CDR3 has 14 residues. V shed 5 bases and J shed 4 bases, with 12 bases lying between them. This rearrangement joins TRBV2 to TRBJ1-3; D remains unclear. This TCR was sampled from a woman older than 75 with COVID-19, enrolled during active disease. Sequencing used peripheral blood. CDR3 protein: CASSTLGAGNTIYF. The CDR3 nucleotides are TGTGCCAGCAGTACTCTGGGCGCGGGAAACACCATATATTTT.